This T cell receptor (beta chain) is from a study of T cells in Graves' hyperthyroidism and ophthalmopathy (dated by TCRdb to about 2019). A note on the overall study: Peripheral blood was sampled at the time of initial diagnosis, prior to any treatment. In more than 5 Graves' hyperthyroidism patients, the study also compared T-cell repertoires from thyroid tissue with T-cell repertoires from blood. The paper describes TCR Vbeta CDR3 sequencing of 140 or so peripheral blood samples, made up of some 42 ophthalmopathy patients, approximately 73 hyperthyroidism patients and about 17 progressor patients. After sampling, hyperthyroidism patients received methimazole starting at 30 mg daily, and ophthalmopathy patients received high-dose intravenous methylprednisolone. TCR V-J signatures able to tell the groups apart were searched for in a discovery cohort of around 95 patients, of whom approximately 40 had Graves' ophthalmopathy and more than 55 had stable Graves' hyperthyroidism. Prospective prediction of ophthalmopathy was tested in an independent validation cohort of fewer than 20 hyperthyroidism patients and 15 to 17 patients who later progressed to ophthalmopathy. The approximately 97 discovery patients were randomly divided into training and test sets at a 7:3 ratio. Overall study outcomes, separate from this receptor: Sample size was not statistically predetermined, and blinding of investigators to group allocation was not performed. A 13 V-J signature model separated ophthalmopathy from stable hyperthyroidism, with 87.88% sensitivity and about 81% specificity in cross-validation and 80%/75% in testing. In validation, the model predicted progression to ophthalmopathy a median of about 5.9 months before onset, with approximately 70% sensitivity and about 72% specificity. Most expanded thyroid clonotypes (frequency above 0.001) were also detected in blood, suggesting blood repertoires may reflect thyroid immune responses.

The CDR3, cysteine through phenylalanine, is 12 amino acids long. Only the CDR3 DNA stays, 36 bases, in frame from base 1. V drops 3 bases and J drops 10 bases, leaving 10 bases in between. Via the germline V gene, CDR1 is KGHSH and CDR2 LQKENI. This clonotype appeared many times. The target of this receptor is not known. It has no much larger one-base neighbor in the sample; base qualities were not kept. The TCR beta CDR3 regions were amplified from RNA transcripts. The TCR CDR3 was subjected to a first round of RT-PCR using the HTBI primer set and the Qiagen OneStep RT-PCR kit. Libraries were constructed in a second round of multiplex PCR, after which size selection and purification were performed. Paired-end sequencing of the libraries was performed with 100 bp reads on an Illumina HiSeq2000. As for the original processing: SOAPnuke was used to process the raw data, with reads discarded if the reads contained adapters or uncalled bases, had a mean Phred below 15, or lacked an exact constant-primer or identifier match. High-quality paired reads were merged using COPE v1.2.5, and each unique nucleotide sequence was defined as a clonotype. MiTCR v1.1 was used to align clonotypes to the IMGT TRBV, TRBD and TRBJ reference segments. The analysis included only V-J combinations with a frequency above 0.0001, which together covered around 99% of the repertoires. The TCS score was defined as F50 (clonal expansion) divided by E x V (chaos), with BLOSUM62-based TCRdist calculated between CDR3 peptides within each V-J. Welch's t-statistics and random forest reduced around 520 V-J features to 13, which were used in a naive Bayes classifier (R e1071). TCRdb applied fastp at Q25 and MiXCR to the public reads, then kept only in-frame beta chains. Under each unique CDR3 protein, matching rows form one entry showing the most common genes and DNA. TCRdb, rather than the study authors, made the V and J calls. The sample has roughly 640,000 distinct CDR3 sequences on record, approximately 16% of them singletons. The top ten clonotypes cover roughly 3% of the sample.

Ophthalmopathy patients had moderately to severely active disease, with a Clinical Activity Score of 3 or more, a NOSPECS grade of 4 or more, and a disease duration of less than 3 months. Patients with uncontrolled infections, other autoimmune diseases, pregnancy or lactation were excluded. Clinical symptoms, serum thyroxine and TRAb, thyroid ultrasound, and orbital computed tomography formed the basis for the diagnoses. PBMCs were separated from approximately 9.9 ml of fresh peripheral blood using Ficoll-Paque density gradient centrifugation. Trizol reagent was used to extract total RNA, and RNA quality was then checked on an Agilent 2100 Bioanalyzer.

The V and J segments used are TRBV18 and TRBJ2-1; confidence is insufficient to name the D gene. The sample was blood. This sequence was found in a woman between 40 and 50 years old with Graves' ophthalmopathy. The CDR3 in this case is CASSPTAPEQFF. In nucleotide form, the sequence is TGTGCCAGCTCACCTACCGCCCCGGAGCAGTTCTTC.